The clone carrying this T cell receptor beta chain was detected only a few times. The antigen is unknown. These data come from a study of beta chain features in type 1 diabetes. Whole-study context: The patient and healthy donor groups were comparable for age, gender and cell yields. General observations from the study: In all four CD4+ subsets, TCRB CDR3 length was significantly, moderately reduced in type 1 diabetes.

All of the isolated RNA was reverse transcribed, so expressed TCRB transcripts were sequenced. This table comes from immunoSEQ multiplex PCR, and its TCRdb copy is limited to in-frame clones, with some not included. The data hold about 270,000 clones, with over 11% observed a single time. With V trimmed by 4 bases and J by 2 bases, 2 bases remained unmatched. The CDR3 is made up of 13 amino acids. Germline CDR1 is ENHRY and CDR2 is SYGVKD. This TCR derives from a man younger than 45 with type 1 diabetes. The genes are TRBV10-3 and TRBJ2-7; 7 bases are a match to TRBD1. Sequencing was carried out using naive CD4+ T cells from blood. CDR3 sequence reads: CAISGQGPYEQYF. CDR3 nucleotide sequence: TGTGCCATCAGTGGACAGGGCCCCTACGAGCAGTACTTC.